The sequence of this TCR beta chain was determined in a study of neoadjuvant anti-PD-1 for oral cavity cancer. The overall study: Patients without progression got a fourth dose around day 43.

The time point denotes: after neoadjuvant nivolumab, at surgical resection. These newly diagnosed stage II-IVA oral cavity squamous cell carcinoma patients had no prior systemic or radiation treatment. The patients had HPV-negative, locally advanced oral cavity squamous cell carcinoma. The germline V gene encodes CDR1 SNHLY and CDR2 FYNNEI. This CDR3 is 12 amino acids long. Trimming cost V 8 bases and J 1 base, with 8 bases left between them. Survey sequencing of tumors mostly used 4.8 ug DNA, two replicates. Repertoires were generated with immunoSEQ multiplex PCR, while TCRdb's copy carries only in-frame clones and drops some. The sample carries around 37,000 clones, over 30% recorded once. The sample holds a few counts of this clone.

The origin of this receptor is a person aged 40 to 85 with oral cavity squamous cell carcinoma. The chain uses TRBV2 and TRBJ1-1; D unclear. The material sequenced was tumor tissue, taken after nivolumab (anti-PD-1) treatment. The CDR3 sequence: CASEGANTEAFF. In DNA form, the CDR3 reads TGTGCCAGCGAGGGAGCGAACACTGAAGCTTTCTTT.